These 21 T cell receptor beta chains came from one sample sequenced in a study of a mutant IDH1 vaccine in newly diagnosed glioma. The method was immunoSEQ multiplex PCR; TCRdb's version includes in-frame clones alone and lacks a portion of them. Of about 54,000 clones listed, about 80% are singletons. Stated time point: week 5, during vaccination. What each vaccine dose contained was 300 ug of mutant IDH1 20-mer peptide, accompanied by topical imiquimod. Antigen specificity for these receptors is unknown. This sample comprised PBMCs, obtained from a glioma patient whose treatment included an IDH1 peptide vaccine. These receptors were taken from a man aged 25 to 45 with glioma.

The chain carries TRBV18 and TRBJ1-6, with D possibly TRBD1 on 6 matching bases. V was pared by 10 bases and J by 4 bases, with 20 bases between. CDR1 is KGHSH, CDR2 LQKENI, per germline. The CDR3 has 16 residues. CDR3 in DNA: TGTGCCATCTTGGGGGACATAACCCGTTATAATTCACCCCTCCACTTT. This translates into CAILGDITRYNSPLHF.

This chain connects TRBV2 to TRBJ1-2; no clear D. This CDR3 is 12 amino acids long. Trimming took off 0 bases at V and 7 bases at J, with 6 bases between the two ends. Germline lookup yields CDR1 SNHLY and CDR2 FYNNEI. The CDR3 DNA follows: TGTGCCAGCAGTGAAGCTACAGTTGGCTACACCTTC. Translation: CASSEATVGYTF.

This chain joins TRBV19 and TRBJ2-1; maybe TRBD2 (5 bases). Trimming took 5 bases from V and 7 from J, leaving 15 bases between them. Germline assignment: CDR1 LNHDA and CDR2 SQIVND (reference sequence). CDR3 length: 14 residues. CDR3 loop: CASSPPPRGNEQFF. The CDR3, as DNA: TGTGCCAGTAGTCCCCCTCCTAGAGGGAATGAGCAGTTCTTC.

This rearrangement joins TRBV7-9 to TRBJ1-5; a possible D gene is TRBD1 (6 bases). The CDR3 is 14 residues long. The V and J ends lost 6 bases and 6 bases respectively, with 15 bases between them. The germline V gene has CDR1 SEHNR and CDR2 FQNEAQ (reference sequence). The CDR3 sequence is CASSFTGRGQPQHF. The CDR3 DNA is TGTGCCAGCAGTTTTACAGGGAGAGGTCAGCCCCAGCATTTT.

This clone showed up just once. This chain uses TRBV5-1 with TRBJ2-2; 10 bases align to TRBD1. CDR3 length: 15 amino acids. From germline, CDR1 is SGHRS and CDR2 YFSETQ. V lost 5 bases to trimming and J lost 4 bases; unmatched junction nucleotides: 5. CDR3 nucleotide sequence: TGCGCCAGCAGGGGGACAGGGGAACTCACCGGGGAGCTGTTTTTT. Its protein product is CASRGTGELTGELFF. Combining the CDR3 with reference TRBV5-1 and TRBJ2-2 gives the whole variable domain KAGVTQTPRYLIKTRGQQVTLSCSPISGHRSVSWYQQTPGQGLQFLFEYFSETQRNKGNFPGRFSGRQFSNSRSEMNVSTLELGDSALYLCASRGTGELTGELFFGEGSRLTVL.

V usage is TRBV4-2 and J usage is TRBJ2-3; 12 bases are shared with TRBD2. The CDR3 loop spans 18 amino acids. V shed 0 bases, J shed 3 bases, and the junction held 7 bases outside the gene matches. Looked up from germline, CDR1 is LGHNA and CDR2 is YNFKEQ. The CDR3 reads CASSQDRPSGGATDTQYF. The CDR3 DNA reads as TGTGCCAGCAGCCAAGATCGGCCTAGCGGGGGGGCGACAGATACGCAGTATTTT.

A few counts support this clone. The chain recombines TRBV7-9 with TRBJ1-4; 7 positions match TRBD1. V lost 2 bases and J lost 0; bases outside the gene matches: 12. There are 19 residues in the CDR3. CDR1 SEHNR and CDR2 FQNEAQ come from the germline V gene (reference sequence). CDR3 nucleotides: TGTGCCAGCAGCTTATATTACGGAGGACAGGCTGCAACTAATGAAAAACTGTTTTTT. Its protein is CASSLYYGGQAATNEKLFF.

The chain links TRBV27 to TRBJ2-1; TRBD2 agrees at 9 bases. Losses at the gene ends were 4 bases for V and 0 bases for J; bases not matched to a gene: 7. Germline V gene sequence: CDR1 MNHEY, CDR2 SMNVEV (reference sequence). This CDR3 is built from 17 residues. The CDR3 DNA reads TGTGCCAGCAGTTCTAGCGGGGCGACTCACTCCTACAATGAGCAGTTCTTC. This gives the protein CASSSSGATHSYNEQFF.

The V gene is TRBV6-5, the J gene TRBJ1-1; D perhaps matches TRBD1 (6 bases). The germline V gene has CDR1 MNHEY and CDR2 SVGAGI. The CDR3 consists of 14 residues. V was trimmed by 5 bases and J by 4 bases, leaving 14 bases between them. The CDR3 reads CASSRRTVSTEAFF. CDR3 DNA sequence: TGTGCCAGCAGTCGTAGGACAGTGAGCACTGAAGCTTTCTTT.

This chain links TRBV6-6 with TRBJ1-3; TRBD1 might be the D (5 bases). Germline V gives CDR1 MNHNY, CDR2 SVGAGI (reference sequence). Trimming removed 7 bases from V and 5 bases from J, with 18 bases in between. The CDR3 runs 15 residues. The CDR3 reads CASISGRGTRNTIYF. DNA of the CDR3: TGTGCCAGCATTTCGGGGAGGGGAACAAGAAACACCATATATTTT.

This chain uses TRBV27 with TRBJ2-7; D possibly matches TRBD1 or TRBD2 (5 bases each). V was clipped by 7 bases and J by 2 bases, with 12 bases between them. The germline V gene encodes CDR1 MNHEY and CDR2 SMNVEV (reference sequence). This CDR3 contains 13 residues. As DNA, the CDR3 is TGTGCCAGCACCAGGGACGGAACCTACGAGCAGTACTTC. This translates into CASTRDGTYEQYF.

The chain is built from TRBV29-1 and TRBJ2-3, with 9 bases lining up with TRBD2. The V segment lost 7 bases and the J segment 3 bases; nucleotides outside the gene matches: 5. Germline V gene lookup returns CDR1 SQVTM and CDR2 ANQGSEA. The CDR3 contains 13 residues. The CDR3 region has the DNA TGCAGCGCGGCGGGGGGGGAGACAGATACGCAGTATTTT. Translation gives CSAAGGETDTQYF.

This CDR3 is CASSLDPSGGLPYNEQFF. The CDR3 DNA reads TGTGCCAGCAGCTTGGATCCTAGCGGGGGCCTACCTTACAATGAGCAGTTCTTC. V gene TRBV5-6 combines with J gene TRBJ2-1; 10 bases are shared with TRBD2. Germline-derived CDR1 and CDR2 are SGHDT and YYEEEE. The CDR3 consists of 18 residues. Trimming at V came to 0 bases and at J to 4 bases, leaving 10 bases not matched to a gene.

The chain uses TRBV5-1 and TRBJ2-2; 9 positions agree with TRBD1. CDR1 is SGHRS and CDR2 is YFSETQ in the germline V gene. The V and J ends lost 3 bases and 1 base, in that order; junction bases with no gene match: 7. The CDR3 totals 17 residues. The CDR3 sequence is CASSSSLGQGNTGELFF. CDR3 coding DNA: TGCGCCAGCAGCTCTAGCCTGGGACAGGGGAACACCGGGGAGCTGTTTTTT.

The V call is TRBV6-1, the J call TRBJ1-5; a weak D match, TRBD1 (6 bases). CDR1 and CDR2 (germline): MNHNS, SASEGT. The CDR3 has 17 amino acids. V lost 0 bases to trimming and J lost 7 bases, with 19 bases between them. CDR3 nucleotides: TGTGCCAGCAGTGAAGCACATGGATCGGGGGCGATCCAGCCCCAGCATTTT. This gives the protein CASSEAHGSGAIQPQHF.

V usage is TRBV7-7 and J usage is TRBJ1-4, with 9 nucleotides matching TRBD1. In germline, CDR1 is SSHAT, CDR2 FNYEAQ (reference sequence). V was pared by 5 bases and J by 8 bases, with 6 bases of the junction left unmatched. This CDR3 region has 14 residues. CDR3 coding DNA: TGTGCCAGCAGCAAGGGACAGGGTAGAGAAAAACTGTTTTTT. Its protein product is CASSKGQGREKLFF.

This rearrangement joins TRBV7-8 to TRBJ2-1; 7 bases line up with TRBD2. Germline values: CDR1 SGHVS, CDR2 FQNEAQ. V lost 0 bases and J lost 4; bases outside the gene matches: 6. The CDR3 is made up of 16 amino acids. The CDR3 sequence: CASSLAAGVPYNEQFF. In DNA form, the CDR3 reads TGTGCCAGCAGCTTAGCCGCGGGGGTACCTTACAATGAGCAGTTCTTC. Full variable domain (rest looked up from reference TRBV7-8 and TRBJ2-1): GAGVSQSPRYKVAKRGQDVALRCDPISGHVSLFWYQQALGQGPEFLTYFQNEAQLDKSGLPSDRFFAERPEGSVSTLKIQRTQQEDSAVYLCASSLAAGVPYNEQFFGPGTRLTVL.

This chain uses TRBV28 with TRBJ1-4; unclear D gene. The CDR3 covers 17 residues. The V end was cut by 1 base, the J end by 3 bases, with 15 bases between. Germline V CDR1 and CDR2: MDHEN, SYDVKM. DNA of the CDR3: TGTGCCAGCAGTTTATATGAGGCTGGAGGAGCTAATGAAAAACTGTTTTTT. The encoded protein is CASSLYEAGGANEKLFF.

This clone was recorded only once. V is TRBV5-1 and J is TRBJ1-2; unclear D gene. V lost 3 bases, J lost 1 base, and 7 bases lay in between. The CDR3 runs to 13 residues. Germline V gives CDR1 SGHRS, CDR2 YFSETQ. The CDR3 is CASSSGDNYGYTF. The CDR3 nucleotides are TGCGCCAGCAGCTCTGGAGATAACTATGGCTACACCTTC.

This clone was counted only a few times. This sequence joins TRBV5-1 and TRBJ1-1; D possibly corresponds to TRBD1 (5 bases). Trimming stripped 0 bases from V and 0 bases from J, with 15 bases between. The CDR3 has 17 amino acids. Germline V gene lookup returns CDR1 SGHRS and CDR2 YFSETQ. The CDR3 loop is CASSLAVVAGMNTEAFF. The DNA for the CDR3 is TGCGCCAGCAGCTTGGCCGTCGTGGCAGGGATGAACACTGAAGCTTTCTTT.

This chain links TRBV7-9 with TRBJ2-5; unclear D gene. The J call may not be correct, given that the DNA end is closer to TRBJ2-7. Germline V gives CDR1 SEHNR, CDR2 FQNEAQ (reference sequence). CDR3 length equals 14 residues. The CDR3 sequence: CASSVTEKDYEQYF. In nucleotides, the CDR3 is TGTGCCAGCAGCGTGACCGAGAAGGACTACGAGCAGTACTTC.